Below, 2 T cell receptor beta chains from the same sample are listed, as sequenced in a study of CD8 T cells in Susac syndrome. An amount of RNA that ranged from roughly 0.5 to 1 ug was reverse transcribed with random hexamers. TCRdb re-derived calls from the immunoSEQ multiplex PCR reads in MiXCR, one entry per CDR3 protein. In the table there are roughly 200,000 distinct CDR3 sequences, around 96% of which are singletons. What was sequenced was CD4+ T cells from PBMCs. Source of these receptors: a human donor in good health.

This chain links TRBV23-1 with TRBJ2-5; TRBD2 matches at 14 bases. TRBV23-1 is marked as an open reading frame, function uncertain. V shed 0 bases and J 5 bases; nucleotides not matched to a gene: 5. The CDR3 loop spans 17 amino acids. As DNA, the CDR3 is TGCGCCAGCAGTCAATCCGTTCGGACTAGCGGGAGGGAGACCCAGTACTTC. As protein: CASSQSVRTSGRETQYF.

The chain has TRBV30 and TRBJ2-4; D is uncertain. The CDR3 has 13 residues. Deletions cut 2 bases from V and 0 bases from J, with 5 bases between. Looked up from germline, CDR1 is GTSNPN and CDR2 is SVGIG (reference sequence). The CDR3 DNA sequence: TGTGCCTGGAGTCCCGAAGCCAAAAACATTCAGTACTTC. Encoded protein: CAWSPEAKNIQYF. The full variable domain, completed using reference TRBV30 and TRBJ2-4, is SQTIHQWPATLVQPVGSPLSLECTVEGTSNPNLYWYRQAAGRGLQLLFYSVGIGQISSEVPQNLSASRPQDRQFILSSKKLLLSDSGFYLCAWSPEAKNIQYFGAGTRLSVL.